This TCR beta chain was captured by sequencing in a study of blood T cell repertoires in COVID-19. On the study more broadly: Sites across the United States, Italy and Spain contributed samples from acute and convalescent COVID-19. T cells, B-cell-depleted T cells, or PBMCs provided the cDNA or gDNA that served as material.

Using immunoSEQ multiplex PCR, the repertoire was profiled, and TCRdb retains in-frame clones only, with some absent. The profile shows roughly 100,000 clones, 82% of them singletons. Per the germline V gene, CDR1 is MNHEY and CDR2 is SVGAGI. The CDR3 consists of 15 residues. Concerning this clone itself: Germline is not matched at one junction end, which may reflect a read error.

The receptor comes from a man between 60 and 75 years old with acute or convalescent COVID-19. This chain links TRBV6-5 with TRBJ2-5, with 8 bases matching TRBD1. The DNA end favors TRBJ2-7, so the J call may be wrong. Specimen: peripheral blood. CDR3 amino acids: CASSDSGTGDYEQYF. The DNA for the CDR3 is TGTGCCAGCAGTGACTCCGGGACAGGCGACTACGAGCAGTACTTC.